The 7 T cell receptor beta chains below come from one sample, sequenced in a study of molecular identifiers for immune sequencing clone quantification. TCRdb independently ran MiXCR on the PCR reads; one entry per CDR3 protein. Of more than 450,000 distinct CDR3 sequences listed, approximately 25% are singletons. Sequencing used naive CD8+ T cells from blood, with Jurkat cell RNA spiked in. Stated subset: FACS-sorted CD8+CD4-CCR7+CD45RA+ naive T cells. The receptors originated from a human donor in good health. Some libraries in this study had Jurkat cell RNA spiked in.

This clonotype was seen a handful of times. The chain links TRBV5-4 to TRBJ1-1; the D gene is possibly TRBD1 (5 bases). CDR3 length: 14 residues. The V end was cut by 1 base, the J end by 7 bases, with 14 bases between. Per germline, CDR1 SGHNT and CDR2 YYREEE (reference sequence). The CDR3 protein is CASSLPQGKSEAFF. DNA for the CDR3: TGTGCCAGCAGCTTGCCTCAGGGAAAGAGTGAAGCTTTCTTT. Filled out from reference TRBV5-4 and TRBJ1-1, the complete variable domain reads ETGVTQSPTHLIKTRGQQVTLRCSSQSGHNTVSWYQQALGQGPQFIFQYYREEENGRGNFPPRFSGLQFPNYSSELNVNALELDDSALYLCASSLPQGKSEAFFGQGTRLTVV.

This clonotype was seen many times. The J gene is TRBJ1-2, the V gene TRBV29-1; D not certain. This CDR3 contains 17 residues. V lost 5 bases and J lost 1, with 23 bases in between. Germline V gives CDR1 SQVTM, CDR2 ANQGSEA. The CDR3 coding sequence is TGCAGCGTTCCGTTCCCCGGCGGACTCACTTTTAACTATGGCTACACCTTC. It encodes CSVPFPGGLTFNYGYTF.

The chain recombines TRBV4-1 with TRBJ2-3; TRBD2 matches at 9 bases. The CDR3 extends over 12 amino acids. CDR1 MGHRA and CDR2 YSYEKL come from the germline V gene. After removal of 4 bases from V and 13 bases from J, the junction contained 6 bases not matched to a gene. The CDR3 protein is CASSLIAGEEYF. CDR3 nucleotide sequence: TGCGCCAGCAGCCTAATAGCGGGAGAGGAGTATTTT.

In its sample, this clonotype was seen a few times. The junction differs from germline at one of its ends, possibly a read error. The V gene is TRBV13, the J gene TRBJ2-1, with 9 bases identical to TRBD2. Germline V CDR1 and CDR2: PRHDT, FYEKMQ (reference sequence). CDR3 length: 16 amino acids. CDR3 sequence (DNA): TGTGCCAGCACCTTACGCGGGCTAGCGGGGATCAATGAGCAGTTCTTC. As protein: CASTLRGLAGINEQFF.

This clonotype was seen a handful of times. The chain links TRBV7-9 to TRBJ2-7, with D perhaps assigned TRBD1 or TRBD2 (5 bases each). Germline lookup yields CDR1 SEHNR and CDR2 FQNEAQ (reference sequence). The CDR3 contains 15 residues. V lost 0 bases and J lost 6, with 15 bases in between. For the CDR3, the DNA is TGTGCCAGCAGCTTAGCCCGGGGTGAGGGGTCCGAGCAGTACTTC. Translating it yields CASSLARGEGSEQYF. The whole variable domain, remainder taken from reference TRBV7-9 and TRBJ2-7, is DTGVSQNPRHKITKRGQNVTFRCDPISEHNRLYWYRQTLGQGPEFLTYFQNEAQLEKSRLLSDRFSAERPKGSFSTLEIQRTEQGDSAMYLCASSLARGEGSEQYFGPGTRLTVT.

This clonotype was picked up one time. This sequence may be a read error, since a much larger clone differs from it by one base. The chain links TRBV7-9 to TRBJ2-1; D is ambiguous. CDR1 and CDR2 (germline): SEHNR, FQNEAQ (reference sequence). The length of the CDR3 is 14 residues. CDR3 sequence reads: CASSLEENYNAQFF. For the CDR3, the DNA is TGTGCCAGCAGCTTAGAAGAGAACTACAATGCGCAGTTCTTC.

In its sample, this clonotype was seen a few times. The V call is TRBV9, the J call TRBJ2-7; TRBD2 agrees at 8 bases. Germline V gene lookup returns CDR1 SGDLS and CDR2 YYNGEE. V was pared by 3 bases and J by 3 bases, with 5 bases of the junction left unmatched. This CDR3 region has 14 residues. CDR3 sequence: CASSAGGTSYEQYF. The CDR3 DNA follows: TGTGCCAGCAGCGCCGGGGGGACTAGCTACGAGCAGTACTTC.